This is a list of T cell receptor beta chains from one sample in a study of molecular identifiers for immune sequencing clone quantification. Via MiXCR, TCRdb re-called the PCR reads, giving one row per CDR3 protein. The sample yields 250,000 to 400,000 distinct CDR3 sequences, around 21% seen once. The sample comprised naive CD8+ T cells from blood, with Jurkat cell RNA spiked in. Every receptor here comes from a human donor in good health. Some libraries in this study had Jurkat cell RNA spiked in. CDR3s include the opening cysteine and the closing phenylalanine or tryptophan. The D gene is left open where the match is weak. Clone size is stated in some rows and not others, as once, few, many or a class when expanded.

CDR3aa: CASSADSLWGYTF; CDR3nt: TGTGCCAGCAGCGCGGACAGTTTATGGGGCTACACCTTC; d_gene: NA; v_gene: TRBV9; j_gene: TRBJ1-2; abundance: many
CDR3aa: CASSLGQGSMNTEAFF; CDR3nt: TGTGCCAGCAGCTTAGGACAGGGGTCCATGAACACTGAAGCTTTCTTT; d_gene: TRBD1; v_gene: TRBV5-6; j_gene: TRBJ1-1; abundance: many
CDR3aa: CASSQGLGVRNEQFF; CDR3nt: TGCGCCAGCAGCCAGGGACTAGGAGTTCGGAATGAGCAGTTCTTC; d_gene: TRBD2; v_gene: TRBV5-1; j_gene: TRBJ2-1; abundance: many
CDR3aa: CASSPGRGGGEAFF; CDR3nt: TGTGCCAGCAGCCCCGGAAGGGGCGGAGGTGAAGCTTTCTTT; d_gene: NA; v_gene: TRBV9; j_gene: TRBJ1-1; abundance: many
CDR3aa: CASSQGQGRDEQYF; CDR3nt: TGTGCCAGCAGCCAAGGCCAGGGCAGGGACGAGCAGTACTTC; d_gene: NA; v_gene: TRBV4-2; j_gene: TRBJ2-7; abundance: many
CDR3aa: CASSLASAMNTEAFF; CDR3nt: TGCGCCAGCAGCTTGGCTTCAGCTATGAACACTGAAGCTTTCTTT; d_gene: NA; v_gene: TRBV5-1; j_gene: TRBJ1-1; abundance: many
CDR3aa: CASSSLADQETQYF; CDR3nt: TGCGCCAGCAGCTCCCTAGCAGACCAAGAGACCCAGTACTTC; d_gene: NA; v_gene: TRBV4-3; j_gene: TRBJ2-5; abundance: once
CDR3aa: CASSLALGLQDLKQYF; CDR3nt: TGTGCCAGCAGCTTAGCTTTGGGGCTCCAAGACCTCAAGCAGTACTTC; d_gene: NA; v_gene: TRBV7-2; j_gene: TRBJ2-7; abundance: many
CDR3aa: CASRGLGGGAADTQYF; CDR3nt: TGTGCCAGCAGGGGGCTGGGCGGGGGGGCCGCAGATACGCAGTATTTT; d_gene: TRBD2; v_gene: TRBV12-3/TRBV12-4; j_gene: TRBJ2-3; abundance: many
CDR3aa: CASSLKQGPHPGGTDTQYF; CDR3nt: TGCGCCAGCAGCTTAAAACAGGGTCCTCACCCCGGGGGGACAGATACGCAGTATTTT; d_gene: NA; v_gene: TRBV4-3; j_gene: TRBJ2-3; abundance: NA
CDR3aa: CASSLLSNQPQHF; CDR3nt: TGTGCCAGCAGTCTATTGAGCAATCAGCCCCAGCATTTT; d_gene: NA; v_gene: TRBV27; j_gene: TRBJ1-5; abundance: many
CDR3aa: CASTLGLAGGSTQYF; CDR3nt: TGCGCCAGCACCCTGGGACTAGCGGGAGGGAGTACGCAGTATTTT; d_gene: TRBD2; v_gene: TRBV5-1; j_gene: TRBJ2-3; abundance: few
CDR3aa: CASTSGTANHQPQHF; CDR3nt: TGTGCCAGCACTTCGGGGACAGCGAATCATCAGCCCCAGCATTTT; d_gene: TRBD1; v_gene: TRBV6-2/TRBV6-3; j_gene: TRBJ1-5; abundance: many
CDR3aa: CASSQGTGVNTEAFF; CDR3nt: TGTGCCAGCTCACAAGGTACAGGGGTTAACACTGAAGCTTTCTTT; d_gene: TRBD1; v_gene: TRBV18; j_gene: TRBJ1-1; abundance: many
CDR3aa: CASGGGYTGAFF; CDR3nt: TGTGCCAGCGGTGGGGGGTACACTGGAGCTTTCTTT; d_gene: NA; v_gene: TRBV2; j_gene: TRBJ1-1; abundance: NA
CDR3aa: CAWSSLQVEQFF; CDR3nt: TGTGCCTGGAGTAGCTTGCAGGTTGAGCAGTTCTTC; d_gene: NA; v_gene: TRBV30; j_gene: TRBJ2-1; abundance: many
CDR3aa: CASSPDPDTQYF; CDR3nt: TGTGCCAGCAGCCCCGACCCAGATACGCAGTATTTT; d_gene: NA; v_gene: TRBV5-5; j_gene: TRBJ2-3; abundance: many
CDR3aa: CASSPSGDRSFGYTF; CDR3nt: TGTGCCAGCAGCCCCTCAGGGGACAGAAGCTTTGGCTACACCTTC; d_gene: TRBD1; v_gene: TRBV7-9; j_gene: TRBJ1-2; abundance: many
CDR3aa: CASSDPRQDNQPQHF; CDR3nt: TGTGCCAGCAGTGACCCTAGACAGGACAATCAGCCCCAGCATTTT; d_gene: NA; v_gene: TRBV6-4; j_gene: TRBJ1-5; abundance: few
CDR3aa: CSAREGRNTGELFF; CDR3nt: TGCAGTGCTAGAGAGGGCCGGAACACCGGGGAGCTGTTTTTT; d_gene: NA; v_gene: TRBV20-1; j_gene: TRBJ2-2; abundance: many
CDR3aa: CASSQVGLGSETQYF; CDR3nt: TGCGCCAGCAGCCAAGTAGGACTAGGATCGGAGACCCAGTACTTC; d_gene: TRBD2; v_gene: TRBV4-1; j_gene: TRBJ2-5; abundance: few
CDR3aa: CASSLGAGSGANVLTF; CDR3nt: TGTGCCAGCAGCTTAGGGGCGGGCTCTGGGGCCAACGTCCTGACTTTC; d_gene: NA; v_gene: TRBV11-2; j_gene: TRBJ2-6; abundance: few
CDR3aa: CASSRFRDRAYEQYF; CDR3nt: TGTGCCAGCAGTCGATTCCGGGACAGGGCTTACGAGCAGTACTTC; d_gene: TRBD1; v_gene: TRBV6-5; j_gene: TRBJ2-7; abundance: many
CDR3aa: CASSLASGSTNEQYF; CDR3nt: TGTGCCAGCAGCTTGGCAAGCGGGAGTACCAACGAGCAGTACTTC; d_gene: TRBD2; v_gene: TRBV5-6; j_gene: TRBJ2-7; abundance: NA
CDR3aa: CASSPPQGEGAHEQYF; CDR3nt: TGTGCCAGCAGCCCCCCCCAAGGCGAGGGGGCCCACGAGCAGTACTTC; d_gene: TRBD1; v_gene: TRBV5-4; j_gene: TRBJ2-7; abundance: many
CDR3aa: CASRYQAGGSAEAFF; CDR3nt: TGTGCCAGCAGGTACCAGGCAGGGGGTAGTGCTGAAGCTTTCTTT; d_gene: TRBD1; v_gene: TRBV27; j_gene: TRBJ1-1; abundance: many
CDR3aa: CASSLLLISYEQYF; CDR3nt: TGTGCCAGCAGCTTACTACTGATCTCCTACGAGCAGTACTTC; d_gene: NA; v_gene: TRBV11-2; j_gene: TRBJ2-7; abundance: NA
CDR3aa: CASSNRDPNDEQFF; CDR3nt: TGTGCCAGTAGTAACCGGGACCCCAACGATGAGCAGTTCTTC; d_gene: NA; v_gene: TRBV19; j_gene: TRBJ2-1; abundance: NA
CDR3aa: CAGSSRTSGGAQDTQYF; CDR3nt: TGTGCCGGCAGCTCGCGGACTAGCGGGGGCGCGCAGGATACGCAGTATTTT; d_gene: TRBD2; v_gene: TRBV11-3; j_gene: TRBJ2-3; abundance: NA
CDR3aa: CASSLTRTHEQYF; CDR3nt: TGTGCCAGCAGCTTGACTAGAACCCACGAGCAGTACTTC; d_gene: NA; v_gene: TRBV11-2; j_gene: TRBJ2-7; abundance: few
CDR3aa: CSAREDRGRWEQYF; CDR3nt: TGCAGTGCTAGGGAGGACCGGGGGCGTTGGGAGCAGTACTTC; d_gene: NA; v_gene: TRBV20-1; j_gene: TRBJ2-7; abundance: NA
CDR3aa: CASGSTGTGRNEQFF; CDR3nt: TGTGCTAGTGGTTCCACCGGGACAGGGAGGAATGAGCAGTTCTTC; d_gene: TRBD1; v_gene: TRBV12-5; j_gene: TRBJ2-1; abundance: NA
CDR3aa: CASSPRWTNTEAFF; CDR3nt: TGTGCCAGCAGCCCCCGGTGGACGAACACTGAAGCTTTCTTT; d_gene: NA; v_gene: TRBV9; j_gene: TRBJ1-1; abundance: NA
CDR3aa: CARGQQNTEAFF; CDR3nt: TGTGCCAGGGGACAGCAGAACACTGAAGCTTTCTTT; d_gene: TRBD1; v_gene: TRBV2; j_gene: TRBJ1-1; abundance: few
CDR3aa: CAISDVIYEQYF; CDR3nt: TGTGCCATCAGTGACGTGATATACGAGCAGTACTTC; d_gene: NA; v_gene: TRBV10-3; j_gene: TRBJ2-7; abundance: many
CDR3aa: CASSATGNSNQPQHF; CDR3nt: TGTGCCAGCAGTGCAACAGGGAATAGCAATCAGCCCCAGCATTTT; d_gene: NA; v_gene: TRBV6-5; j_gene: TRBJ1-5; abundance: many
CDR3aa: CASSALGQVDYYEQYF; CDR3nt: TGTGCCAGCAGCGCCTTAGGACAGGTTGACTACTACGAGCAGTACTTC; d_gene: TRBD1; v_gene: TRBV5-4; j_gene: TRBJ2-7; abundance: many
CDR3aa: CVSSPGGNAEQYF; CDR3nt: TGCGTCAGCAGCCCCGGTGGTAACGCCGAGCAGTACTTC; d_gene: NA; v_gene: TRBV5-1; j_gene: TRBJ2-7; abundance: NA
CDR3aa: CSATYWGEGQYF; CDR3nt: TGCAGTGCCACCTACTGGGGGGAGGGGCAGTACTTC; d_gene: TRBD2; v_gene: TRBV20-1; j_gene: TRBJ2-7; abundance: many
CDR3aa: CASNREQETQYF; CDR3nt: TGTGCCTCCAACAGGGAGCAAGAGACCCAGTACTTC; d_gene: NA; v_gene: TRBV30; j_gene: TRBJ2-5; abundance: many
CDR3aa: CASSERASYEQYF; CDR3nt: TGTGCCAGCAGCGAACGGGCCTCCTACGAGCAGTACTTC; d_gene: NA; v_gene: TRBV27; j_gene: TRBJ2-7; abundance: many
CDR3aa: CASSLAELAYTTDTQYF; CDR3nt: TGTGCCAGCAGTTTAGCGGAACTAGCTTATACTACAGATACGCAGTATTTT; d_gene: NA; v_gene: TRBV12-3/TRBV12-4; j_gene: TRBJ2-3; abundance: many
CDR3aa: CASSPGDGTYEQYF; CDR3nt: TGTGCCAGCAGTCCCGGGGACGGTACCTACGAGCAGTACTTC; d_gene: NA; v_gene: TRBV27; j_gene: TRBJ2-7; abundance: many
CDR3aa: CASSLRGSESIQYF; CDR3nt: TGTGCCAGCAGTTTACGCGGGTCAGAGAGCATTCAGTACTTC; d_gene: NA; v_gene: TRBV27; j_gene: TRBJ2-4; abundance: many
CDR3aa: CSARVPTGYEQYF; CDR3nt: TGCAGTGCTAGAGTCCCGACTGGCTACGAGCAGTACTTC; d_gene: NA; v_gene: TRBV20-1; j_gene: TRBJ2-7; abundance: NA
CDR3aa: CSARDLTRTYEQYF; CDR3nt: TGCAGTGCTAGAGATCTGACTCGAACCTACGAGCAGTACTTC; d_gene: NA; v_gene: TRBV20-1; j_gene: TRBJ2-7; abundance: many
CDR3aa: CASRGWTGGEVDFF; CDR3nt: TGTGCCAGCCGTGGGTGGACAGGGGGCGAAGTTGATTTCTTT; d_gene: TRBD1; v_gene: TRBV27; j_gene: TRBJ1-1; abundance: few
CDR3aa: CASSKEDGTGVSIQYF; CDR3nt: TGTGCCAGCAGCAAAGAAGACGGGACAGGGGTTAGCATTCAGTACTTC; d_gene: NA; v_gene: TRBV21-1; j_gene: TRBJ2-4; abundance: many
CDR3aa: CASSWTTRDTQYF; CDR3nt: TGTGCCAGCAGTTGGACTACCCGAGATACGCAGTATTTT; d_gene: NA; v_gene: TRBV14; j_gene: TRBJ2-3; abundance: many
CDR3aa: CASSQLQGKGNTEAFF; CDR3nt: TGCGCCAGCAGCCAATTACAGGGAAAGGGGAACACTGAAGCTTTCTTT; d_gene: NA; v_gene: TRBV4-1; j_gene: TRBJ1-1; abundance: many
CDR3aa: CASSIPLAGGPKDTQYF; CDR3nt: TGTGCCAGCAGCATACCCCTAGCGGGAGGGCCGAAAGATACGCAGTATTTT; d_gene: TRBD2; v_gene: TRBV7-2; j_gene: TRBJ2-3; abundance: many
CDR3aa: CNATTGSNQPQHF; CDR3nt: TGCAACGCAACGACAGGAAGCAATCAGCCCCAGCATTTT; d_gene: NA; v_gene: TRBV29-1; j_gene: TRBJ1-5; abundance: few